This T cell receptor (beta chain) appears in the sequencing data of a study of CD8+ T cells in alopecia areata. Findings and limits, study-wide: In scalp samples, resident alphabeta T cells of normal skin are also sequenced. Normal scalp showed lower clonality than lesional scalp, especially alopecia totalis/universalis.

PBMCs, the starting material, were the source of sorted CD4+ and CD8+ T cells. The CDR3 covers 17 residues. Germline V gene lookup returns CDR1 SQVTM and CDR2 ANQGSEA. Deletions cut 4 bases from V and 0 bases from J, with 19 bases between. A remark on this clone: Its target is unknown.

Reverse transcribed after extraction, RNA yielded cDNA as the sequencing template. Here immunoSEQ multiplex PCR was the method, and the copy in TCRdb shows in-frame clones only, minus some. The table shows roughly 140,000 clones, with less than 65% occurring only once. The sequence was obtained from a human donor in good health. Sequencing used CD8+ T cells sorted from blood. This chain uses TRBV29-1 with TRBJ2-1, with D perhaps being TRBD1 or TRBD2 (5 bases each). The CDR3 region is CSVVFPGAGFSYNEQFF. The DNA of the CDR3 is TGCAGCGTTGTGTTCCCCGGGGCCGGTTTCTCCTACAATGAGCAGTTCTTC.